Listed below are T cell receptor beta chains from one sample, sequenced in a study of neurological immune-mediated disorders. TCRdb re-analysed the 5' RACE reads in MiXCR, keeping a single row per CDR3 protein. The sample holds about 50,000 distinct CDR3 sequences, 3% to 3.5% seen once. Sequencing was done on a sample of PBMCs. The receptors derive from a man aged 35 to 55 with multiple sclerosis. The CDR3 runs from the conserved cysteine through the conserved F or W. D genes are given only for firm matches. Only some rows state a clone size, as once, few, many or a class for expanded clones.

V gene: TRBV7-6; clone size: many; J gene: TRBJ2-5; D gene: TRBD2; CDR3 DNA: TGTGCCAGCAGGGCAGGGACTAGCGGGGGTCAAACCCAGTACTTC; CDR3 protein: CASRAGTSGGQTQYF
V gene: TRBV6-6; clone size: NA; J gene: TRBJ2-3; D gene: TRBD2; CDR3 DNA: TGTGCCAGCGCGGGGGAGAGCACAGATACGCAGTATTTT; CDR3 protein: CASAGESTDTQYF
V gene: TRBV20-1; clone size: few; J gene: TRBJ1-5; D gene: TRBD1; CDR3 DNA: TGCAGTGCTAGACAGACAGGGGGGGGACAGCCCCAGAATTTT; CDR3 protein: CSARQTGGGQPQNF
V gene: TRBV7-9; clone size: many; J gene: TRBJ2-2; D gene: NA; CDR3 DNA: TGTGCCAGCAGCTTAGGGGGGGCGAACACCGGGGAGCTGTTTTTT; CDR3 protein: CASSLGGANTGELFF
V gene: TRBV5-1; clone size: many; J gene: TRBJ1-4; D gene: NA; CDR3 DNA: TGCGCCAGCAGCTTGTACGGTTGGCTTAATGAAAAACTGTTTTTT; CDR3 protein: CASSLYGWLNEKLFF
V gene: TRBV20-1; clone size: many; J gene: TRBJ2-5; D gene: NA; CDR3 DNA: TGCAGTGCTAGAGAGTTACAGAAGCAAGAGACCCAGTACTTC; CDR3 protein: CSARELQKQETQYF
V gene: TRBV28; clone size: large; J gene: TRBJ2-1; D gene: TRBD2; CDR3 DNA: TGTGCCAGCAGTACTATTAGACTAGCGGGGGGGCGAAGGACCTACAATGAGCAGTTCTTC; CDR3 protein: CASSTIRLAGGRRTYNEQFF
V gene: TRBV12-5; clone size: many; J gene: TRBJ1-6; D gene: TRBD1; CDR3 DNA: TGTGCTAGTGGTTTGGCCCTCCGCAGGGGGCCTAATTCACCCCTCCACTTT; CDR3 protein: CASGLALRRGPNSPLHF
V gene: TRBV7-9; clone size: many; J gene: TRBJ2-4; D gene: TRBD1; CDR3 DNA: TGTGCCAGCAGCTCGGGACAGGGAAACATTCAGTACTTC; CDR3 protein: CASSSGQGNIQYF
V gene: TRBV5-1; clone size: few; J gene: TRBJ2-7; D gene: NA; CDR3 DNA: TGCGCCAGCAGCTTGGGAGAGTACGAGCAGTACTTC; CDR3 protein: CASSLGEYEQYF
V gene: TRBV12-3/TRBV12-4; clone size: many; J gene: TRBJ2-1; D gene: TRBD2; CDR3 DNA: TGTGCCAGCAGCTGGGGACTAGCGGGGAGGATCTTC; CDR3 protein: CASSWGLAGRIF
V gene: TRBV2; clone size: many; J gene: TRBJ1-6; D gene: NA; CDR3 DNA: TGTGCCAGCAGACTGTCGGGGATTTCTTCACCCCTCCACTTT; CDR3 protein: CASRLSGISSPLHF
V gene: TRBV12-3/TRBV12-4; clone size: many; J gene: TRBJ1-2; D gene: TRBD1; CDR3 DNA: TGTGCCAGCAGAGCCTCCGGGACAGGCCTCTATGGCTACACCTTC; CDR3 protein: CASRASGTGLYGYTF
V gene: TRBV3-1; clone size: many; J gene: TRBJ1-1; D gene: NA; CDR3 DNA: TGTGCCAGCAGCCGAGACCTCCACACTGAAGCTTTCTTT; CDR3 protein: CASSRDLHTEAFF
V gene: TRBV3-1; clone size: many; J gene: TRBJ2-2; D gene: TRBD1; CDR3 DNA: TGTGCCAGCAGCCAAGGAACAGGGGCGAACACCGGGGAGCTGTTTTTT; CDR3 protein: CASSQGTGANTGELFF
V gene: TRBV4-1; clone size: many; J gene: TRBJ2-3; D gene: NA; CDR3 DNA: TGTGCCAGCAGCTTAGTGTCCACAGATACGCAGTATTTT; CDR3 protein: CASSLVSTDTQYF
V gene: TRBV20-1; clone size: many; J gene: TRBJ2-5; D gene: NA; CDR3 DNA: TGCAGTGCTTTCCCCGGGACTCGCGCAGAGACCCAGTACTTC; CDR3 protein: CSAFPGTRAETQYF
V gene: TRBV12-3/TRBV12-4; clone size: many; J gene: TRBJ2-1; D gene: NA; CDR3 DNA: TGTGCCAGCTACTGGGAGGCCGCAGGATTCAATGAGCAGTTCTTC; CDR3 protein: CASYWEAAGFNEQFF
V gene: TRBV29-1; clone size: many; J gene: TRBJ2-2; D gene: TRBD1; CDR3 DNA: TGCAGCGTTGAACGAGACAGGGGGCGCGGGACCGGGGAGCTGTTTTTT; CDR3 protein: CSVERDRGRGTGELFF
V gene: TRBV7-7; clone size: many; J gene: TRBJ2-2; D gene: NA; CDR3 DNA: TGTGCTAGCAGCTTAGCCTGGGGGTCCGGGGAGCTGTTTTTT; CDR3 protein: CASSLAWGSGELFF
V gene: TRBV10-3; clone size: many; J gene: TRBJ2-5; D gene: NA; CDR3 DNA: TGTGCCATCACATCCGGGACCGAGGGGACCCAGTACTTC; CDR3 protein: CAITSGTEGTQYF
V gene: TRBV7-7; clone size: many; J gene: TRBJ2-5; D gene: TRBD1; CDR3 DNA: TGTGCCAGCAGCTTAGGACAGGGGCCAGAGACCCAGTACTTC; CDR3 protein: CASSLGQGPETQYF
V gene: TRBV20-1; clone size: few; J gene: TRBJ2-2; D gene: TRBD1; CDR3 DNA: TGCAGTGCTAGAGATTACGGACAGGGGGCTTTGGACACCGGGGAGCTGTTTTTT; CDR3 protein: CSARDYGQGALDTGELFF
V gene: TRBV27; clone size: many; J gene: TRBJ2-7; D gene: TRBD2; CDR3 DNA: TGTGCCAGCAGTTTAAGACTAGCGGGGGAAAGCTCCTACGAGCAGTACTTC; CDR3 protein: CASSLRLAGESSYEQYF
V gene: TRBV9; clone size: many; J gene: TRBJ2-1; D gene: TRBD2; CDR3 DNA: TGTGCCAGCAGCGCCCGACTAGCTGGTTACAATGAGCAGTTCTTC; CDR3 protein: CASSARLAGYNEQFF
V gene: TRBV5-1; clone size: many; J gene: TRBJ2-7; D gene: NA; CDR3 DNA: TGCGCCAGCAGCCTGGACCAATACGAGCAGTACTTC; CDR3 protein: CASSLDQYEQYF
V gene: TRBV12-3/TRBV12-4; clone size: many; J gene: TRBJ2-7; D gene: NA; CDR3 DNA: TGTGCCAGCAGTTTATACGGGCGAGAGCAGTACTTC; CDR3 protein: CASSLYGREQYF
V gene: TRBV20-1; clone size: many; J gene: TRBJ1-1; D gene: TRBD1; CDR3 DNA: TGCAGTAATTTATACCAGGGGGCGGACACTGAAGCTTTCTTT; CDR3 protein: CSNLYQGADTEAFF
V gene: TRBV6-5; clone size: many; J gene: TRBJ2-1; D gene: TRBD2; CDR3 DNA: TGTGCCAGCAGTTACTCCCCACTAGCGGGGGTGTACAATGAGCAGTTCTTC; CDR3 protein: CASSYSPLAGVYNEQFF
V gene: TRBV10-2; clone size: many; J gene: TRBJ2-7; D gene: TRBD1; CDR3 DNA: TGCGCCAGCGGTGAGACAGGGCCCTCCTACGAGCAGTACTTC; CDR3 protein: CASGETGPSYEQYF
V gene: TRBV20-1; clone size: many; J gene: TRBJ2-5; D gene: NA; CDR3 DNA: TGCAGTGCTAGAGAGAGCTCTTCGGCGGGGAGAGAGACCCAGTACTTC; CDR3 protein: CSARESSSAGRETQYF
V gene: TRBV6-5; clone size: many; J gene: TRBJ1-6; D gene: NA; CDR3 DNA: TGTGCCAGCAGTTACTCGAACCTCTTGAATTCACCCCTCCACTTT; CDR3 protein: CASSYSNLLNSPLHF
V gene: TRBV7-2; clone size: many; J gene: TRBJ2-2; D gene: NA; CDR3 DNA: TGTGCCAGCAGCTTAGTAGCTCCTAACACCGGGGAGCTGTTTTTT; CDR3 protein: CASSLVAPNTGELFF
V gene: TRBV5-1; clone size: NA; J gene: TRBJ2-1; D gene: NA; CDR3 DNA: TGCGCCAGCAGCCCGGAGGGACTCACCTACAATGAGCAGTTCTTC; CDR3 protein: CASSPEGLTYNEQFF
V gene: TRBV7-2; clone size: many; J gene: TRBJ2-5; D gene: NA; CDR3 DNA: TGTGCCAGCAGCTTAGAGGCCCGAGAGACCCAGTACTTC; CDR3 protein: CASSLEARETQYF